This T cell receptor (beta chain) originates from a study of PD-1 blockade in classical Hodgkin lymphoma. Study information: Nivolumab dosing for patients was 3 mg/kg, administered intravenously every 2 weeks.

CDR1 SGDLS and CDR2 YYNGEE come from the germline V gene. V shed 3 bases and J 5 bases; nucleotides not matched to a gene: 5. The CDR3 length is 14 residues. Produced via immunoSEQ multiplex PCR; TCRdb's table is partial and in-frame only. The profile shows 2,000 to 2,500 clones, 75% to 90% of them singletons. All patients relapsed after autologous stem cell transplantation, and brentuximab vedotin exposure varied. Sequencing was performed on peripheral blood mononuclear cells (PBMCs), taken at baseline. The clonotype was recovered from a human donor with classical Hodgkin lymphoma. The chain is built from TRBV9 and TRBJ2-1, with 7 bases identical to TRBD1. CDR3: CASSAGGPNNEQFF. The CDR3 bases are TGTGCCAGCAGCGCAGGGGGTCCCAACAATGAGCAGTTCTTC.